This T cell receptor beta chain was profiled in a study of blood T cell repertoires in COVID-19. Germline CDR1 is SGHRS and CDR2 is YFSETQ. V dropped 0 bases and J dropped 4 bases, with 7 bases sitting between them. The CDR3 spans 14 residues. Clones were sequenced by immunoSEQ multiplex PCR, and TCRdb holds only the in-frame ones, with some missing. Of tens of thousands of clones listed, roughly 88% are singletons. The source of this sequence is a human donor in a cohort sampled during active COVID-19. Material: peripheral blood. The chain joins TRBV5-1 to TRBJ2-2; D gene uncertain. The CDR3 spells CASSLEYSTGELFF. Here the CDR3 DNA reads TGCGCCAGCAGCTTGGAGTACAGCACCGGGGAGCTGTTTTTT. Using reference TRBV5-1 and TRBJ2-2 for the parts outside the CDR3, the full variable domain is KAGVTQTPRYLIKTRGQQVTLSCSPISGHRSVSWYQQTPGQGLQFLFEYFSETQRNKGNFPGRFSGRQFSNSRSEMNVSTLELGDSALYLCASSLEYSTGELFFGEGSRLTVL.